Listed here is a single T cell receptor (beta chain). The data belong to a study of blood T cell repertoires in COVID-19. Repertoires were generated with immunoSEQ multiplex PCR, while TCRdb's copy carries only in-frame clones and drops some. The table includes some 190,000 clones, more than 75% detected once. This CDR3 comprises 14 residues. The germline gives CDR1 SEHNR, CDR2 FQNEAQ (reference sequence). The V end was cut by 3 bases, the J end by 6 bases, with 13 bases between. Sequencing was carried out using peripheral blood. The TCR originated in a woman aged 45-65 years with active or convalescent COVID-19. The chain joins TRBV7-9 to TRBJ2-3; unclear D gene. The CDR3 protein is CASSFEHPSDTQYF. CDR3 coding DNA: TGTGCCAGCAGCTTCGAACACCCAAGTGATACGCAGTATTTT. The full variable domain, its missing parts supplied by reference TRBV7-9 and TRBJ2-3, is DTGVSQNPRHKITKRGQNVTFRCDPISEHNRLYWYRQTLGQGPEFLTYFQNEAQLEKSRLLSDRFSAERPKGSFSTLEIQRTEQGDSAMYLCASSFEHPSDTQYFGPGTRLTVL.